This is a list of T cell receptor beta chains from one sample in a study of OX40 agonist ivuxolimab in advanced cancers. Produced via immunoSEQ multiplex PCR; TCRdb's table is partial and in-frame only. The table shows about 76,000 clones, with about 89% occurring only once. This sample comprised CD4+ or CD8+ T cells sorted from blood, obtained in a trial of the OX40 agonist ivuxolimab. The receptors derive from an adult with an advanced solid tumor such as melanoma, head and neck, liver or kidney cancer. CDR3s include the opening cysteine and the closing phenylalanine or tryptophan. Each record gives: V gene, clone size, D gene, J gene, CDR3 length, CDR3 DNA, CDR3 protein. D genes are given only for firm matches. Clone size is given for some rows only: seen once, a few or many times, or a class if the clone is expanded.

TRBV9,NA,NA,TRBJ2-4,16,TGTGCCAGCAGCGCGCACAACATCGGGACACTTAACATTCAGTACTTC,CASSAHNIGTLNIQYF
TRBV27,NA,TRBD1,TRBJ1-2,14,TGTGCCAGCAGTCCCGGGACAGGGAGAACCGGCTACACCTTC,CASSPGTGRTGYTF
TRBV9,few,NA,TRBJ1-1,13,TGTGCCAGCAGCGTAGGGGTCCGGGGAGAAGCTTTCTTT,CASSVGVRGEAFF
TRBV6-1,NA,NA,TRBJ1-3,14,TGTGCCAGCTCCCTCGATATCTCTGGAAACACCATATATTTT,CASSLDISGNTIYF
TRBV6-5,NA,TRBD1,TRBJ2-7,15,TGTGCCAGCAGTTACTCGGGACAGGTACCCTACGAGCAGTACTTC,CASSYSGQVPYEQYF
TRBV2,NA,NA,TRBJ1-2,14,TGTGCCAGCAGTGAAGCTGGGGGGTTCTATGGCTACACCTTC,CASSEAGGFYGYTF
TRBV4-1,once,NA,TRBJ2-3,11,TGCGCCAGCAGCCTTGCGGATACGCAGTATTTT,CASSLADTQYF
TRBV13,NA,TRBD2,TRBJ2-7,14,TGTGCCAGCACCATAGCGGGAGGCGCTAAGGAGCAGTACTTC,CASTIAGGAKEQYF
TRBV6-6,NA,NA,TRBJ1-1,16,TGTGCCAGCAGTTACTCTCCACAGGTCCTGAACACTGAAGCTTTCTTT,CASSYSPQVLNTEAFF
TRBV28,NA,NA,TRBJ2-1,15,TGTGCCAGCAGCAGGACAAGAGGAAACTACAATGAGCAGTTCTTC,CASSRTRGNYNEQFF
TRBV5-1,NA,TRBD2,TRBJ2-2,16,TGCGCCAGCAGCTTGGTGGGACTAGCTCTCACCGGGGAGCTGTTTTTT,CASSLVGLALTGELFF
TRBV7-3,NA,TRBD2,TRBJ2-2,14,TGTGCCAGCGGGCGGGAGGGGAACACCGGGGAGCTGTTTTTT,CASGREGNTGELFF
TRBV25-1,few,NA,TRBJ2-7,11,TGTGCCAGCACTCGAATGGACGAGCAGTACTTC,CASTRMDEQYF
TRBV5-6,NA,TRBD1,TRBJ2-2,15,TGTGCCAGCAACCAGGGACAGGGAAACACCGGGGAGCTGTTTTTT,CASNQGQGNTGELFF
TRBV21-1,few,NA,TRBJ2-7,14,TGTGCCAGCAGCAAAGCACGTCAGGGCTACGAGCAGTACTTC,CASSKARQGYEQYF
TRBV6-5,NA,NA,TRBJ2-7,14,TGTGCCAGCAGTTCCGGGGCCAGCTCCTACGAGCAGTACTTC,CASSSGASSYEQYF
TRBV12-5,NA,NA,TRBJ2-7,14,TGTGCTAGTGGGGCCCCGGGCAGATTTCTTGAGCAGTACTTC,CASGAPGRFLEQYF
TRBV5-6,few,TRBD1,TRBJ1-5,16,TGTGCCAGCAGCTGGGGGCCAACAGGGGTGAATCAGCCCCAGCATTTT,CASSWGPTGVNQPQHF
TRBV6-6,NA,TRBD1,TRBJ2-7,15,TGTGCCAGCAGTTACTTAGGACAGGGAAGAAACGAGCAGTACTTC,CASSYLGQGRNEQYF
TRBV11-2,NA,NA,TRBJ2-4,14,TGTGCCAGCAGCCCCTCCTCGGCCAAAAACATTCAGTACTTC,CASSPSSAKNIQYF
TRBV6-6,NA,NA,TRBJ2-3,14,TGTGCCAGCAGTTCCCCGGGGCCGGTAGATACGCAGTATTTT,CASSSPGPVDTQYF
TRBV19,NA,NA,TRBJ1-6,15,TGTGCCAGTATGGACAGCCTACTCTATAATTCACCCCTCCACTTT,CASMDSLLYNSPLHF
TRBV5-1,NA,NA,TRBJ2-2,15,TGCGCCAGCAGCGCCGGAGCGGAGAACACCGGGGAGCTGTTTTTT,CASSAGAENTGELFF
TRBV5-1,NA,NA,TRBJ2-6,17,TGCGCCAGCAGCTTGGGGCCTATCTACTCTGGGGCCAACGTCCTGACTTTC,CASSLGPIYSGANVLTF
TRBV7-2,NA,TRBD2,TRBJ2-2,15,TGTGCCAGCAGCTTAGTAGCGGGGGTCGCCGGGGAGCTGTTTTTT,CASSLVAGVAGELFF
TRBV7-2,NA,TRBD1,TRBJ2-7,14,TGTGCCAGCAGCTTAGGCAGGGGGCTCAACGAGCAGTACTTC,CASSLGRGLNEQYF
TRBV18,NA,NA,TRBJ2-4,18,TGTGCCAGCTCACCGGAAGGTCGATATGCAATAGCCAAAAACATTCAGTACTTC,CASSPEGRYAIAKNIQYF
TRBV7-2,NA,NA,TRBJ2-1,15,TGTGCCAGCAGCCCTGGCTCCGAATTGTTCGATGAGCAGTTCTTC,CASSPGSELFDEQFF
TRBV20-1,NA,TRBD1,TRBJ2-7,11,TGCAGTGCTAGTACAGGGGGTCGGCAGTACTTC,CSASTGGRQYF
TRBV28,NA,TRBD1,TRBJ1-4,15,TGTGCCAGCAGTTTGTCCCAGACAGGGAAATTTGAACTGTTTTTT,CASSLSQTGKFELFF
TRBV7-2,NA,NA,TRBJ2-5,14,TGTGCCAGCAGCCCGGACTACTTACAAGAGACCCAGTACTTC,CASSPDYLQETQYF
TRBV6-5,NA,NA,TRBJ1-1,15,TGTGCCAGCAGTCACGGGGTCAGGGAGAACACTGAAGCTTTCTTT,CASSHGVRENTEAFF
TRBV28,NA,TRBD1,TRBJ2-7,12,TGTGCCAGCAGCGGGGACAGACGTGAGCAGTACTTC,CASSGDRREQYF
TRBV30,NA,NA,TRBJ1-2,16,TGTGCCTGGAGTGGAGCCCCAGTAAGAAATAGCTATGGCTACACCTTC,CAWSGAPVRNSYGYTF
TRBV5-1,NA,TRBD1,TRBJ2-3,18,TGCGCCAGCAGCGCCCCGGGACAGGGGGCCCCATACACAGATACGCAGTATTTT,CASSAPGQGAPYTDTQYF
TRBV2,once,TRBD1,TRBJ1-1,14,TGTGCCAGCAGCTTCCGACAGGGTGTCACTGAAGCTTTCTTT,CASSFRQGVTEAFF
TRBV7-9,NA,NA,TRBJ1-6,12,TGTGCCAGCAGATCAAATAATTCACCCCTCCACTTT,CASRSNNSPLHF
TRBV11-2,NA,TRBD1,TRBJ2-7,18,TGTGCCAGCAGCCCACAACTTAATCCGGGACAGGGGGCCTACGAGCAGTACTTC,CASSPQLNPGQGAYEQYF
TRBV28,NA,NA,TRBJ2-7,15,TGTGCCAGCTATATCCGGCCGGCGGAACCCTACGAGCAGTACTTC,CASYIRPAEPYEQYF
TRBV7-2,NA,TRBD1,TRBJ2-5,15,TGTGCCAGCAGCCTCGGACAGGGGGGACAAGAGACCCAGTACTTC,CASSLGQGGQETQYF
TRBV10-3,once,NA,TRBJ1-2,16,TGTGCCATCAGTGAAGCCGGGACACCTAGGAACTATGGCTACACCTTC,CAISEAGTPRNYGYTF
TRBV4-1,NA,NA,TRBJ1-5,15,TGCGCCAGCAGCCAAGTGGAGGATAGCAATCAGCCCCAGCATTTT,CASSQVEDSNQPQHF
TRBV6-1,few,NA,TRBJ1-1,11,TGTGCCAGCAGTACTTCCGGGACAGCTTTCTTT,CASSTSGTAFF
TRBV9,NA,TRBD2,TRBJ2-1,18,TGTGCCAGCAGCGAGCCCCGAACGGCTAGCGGGGATTACAATGAGCAGTTCTTC,CASSEPRTASGDYNEQFF
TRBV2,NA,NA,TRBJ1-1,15,TGTGCCAGCACCTCAGGGGTATGGCTCAGCACTGAAGCTTTCTTT,CASTSGVWLSTEAFF
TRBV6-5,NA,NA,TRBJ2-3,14,TGTGCCAGCAGTTACGGGACGGGCACAGATACGCAGTATTTT,CASSYGTGTDTQYF
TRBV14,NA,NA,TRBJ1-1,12,TGTGCCAGCAGCCGGGGCATTACTGAAGCTTTCTTT,CASSRGITEAFF
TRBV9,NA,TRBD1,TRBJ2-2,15,TGTGCCAGCAGCCCAACAGGGGCGAACACCGGGGAGCTGTTTTTT,CASSPTGANTGELFF
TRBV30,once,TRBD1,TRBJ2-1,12,TGTGCCTGGAGCGACAGGGGAGGTGAGCAGTTCTTC,CAWSDRGGEQFF
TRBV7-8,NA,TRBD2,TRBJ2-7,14,TGTGCCAGCAGCTTAGTGCGGGAGTCGGACGAGCAGTACTTC,CASSLVRESDEQYF
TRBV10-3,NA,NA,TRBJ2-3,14,TGTGCCATCAGTGAACCTCCCGCGACAGATACGCAGTATTTT,CAISEPPATDTQYF
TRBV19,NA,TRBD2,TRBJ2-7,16,TGTGCCAGTAGTCCCTTAACTAGCGGGCCGACCTACGAGCAGTACTTC,CASSPLTSGPTYEQYF
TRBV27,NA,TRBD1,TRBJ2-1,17,TGTGCCAGCAGTTCGTCCGGGACAGGGTCCTTCGACAATGAGCAGTTCTTC,CASSSSGTGSFDNEQFF
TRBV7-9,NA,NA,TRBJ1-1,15,TGTGCCAGCAGCTTAGTACCCCTCGGTTACACTGAAGCTTTCTTT,CASSLVPLGYTEAFF
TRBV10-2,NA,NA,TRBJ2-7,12,TGCGCCAGCAGTGGGTGGGAATACGAGCAGTACTTC,CASSGWEYEQYF
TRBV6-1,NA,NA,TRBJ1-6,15,TGTGCCAGCAGTGATTACGGGTCCTATAATTCACCCCTCCACTTT,CASSDYGSYNSPLHF
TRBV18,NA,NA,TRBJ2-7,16,TGTGCCAGCTCACCCCACCCCGGGACACCTTCCTACGAGCAGTACTTC,CASSPHPGTPSYEQYF
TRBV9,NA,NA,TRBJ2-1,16,TGTGCCAGCAGCGTAGCTACATTAGTCTCCTACAATGAGCAGTTCTTC,CASSVATLVSYNEQFF
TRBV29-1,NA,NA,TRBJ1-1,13,TGCAGCGTCGTTGCTCCCGGGATGAGTGAAGCTTTCTTT,CSVVAPGMSEAFF
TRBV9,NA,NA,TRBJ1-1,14,TGTGCCAGCAGCGTAGCCCCAGGGACCCTTGAAGCTTTCTTT,CASSVAPGTLEAFF